Listed below are T cell receptor beta chains from one sample, sequenced in a study of T cell responses to AZD1222 COVID-19 vaccine. Produced via immunoSEQ multiplex PCR; TCRdb's table is partial and in-frame only. Of 95,000 or so clones listed, 70% to 90% are singletons. The sample in question was peripheral blood, obtained on day 0 of AZD1222 vaccination. These receptor sequences come from an adult in good health. CDR3s include the opening cysteine and the closing phenylalanine or tryptophan. A D gene is named only where the DNA matches it firmly. A clone size is listed for some rows: how often the clone was seen (once, few, many), or a class if it is expanded.

j_gene	v_gene	abundance	d_gene	CDR3nt	CDR3aa
TRBJ2-5	TRBV7-7	NA	TRBD2	TGTGCTAGCAGCCTAGAGCGGGGGGGCGTGGAGACCCAGTACTTC	CASSLERGGVETQYF
TRBJ1-1	TRBV30	NA	NA	TGTGCCTGGAGCTTGAACACTGAAGCTTTCTTT	CAWSLNTEAFF
TRBJ1-2	TRBV5-5	once	NA	TGTGCCAGCGCCTGGACGACGGATGGCTACACCTTC	CASAWTTDGYTF
TRBJ1-4	TRBV6-5	NA	TRBD1	TGTGCCAGCAGGCGAGGGGGACAGATGGCCGAAAAACTGTTTTTT	CASRRGGQMAEKLFF
TRBJ2-1	TRBV7-9	NA	NA	TGTGCCAGCAGCTTCGGGGGCCCTCGCTCCTACAATGAGCAGTTCTTC	CASSFGGPRSYNEQFF
TRBJ2-3	TRBV6-5	few	NA	TGTGCCAGTGGGGTGGAGGGCGGCCATACGCAGTATTTT	CASGVEGGHTQYF
TRBJ1-3	TRBV6-6	NA	NA	TGTGCCAGCAGTTACTTCGGCAGGGTTGGAAACACCATATATTTT	CASSYFGRVGNTIYF
TRBJ1-3	TRBV9	NA	TRBD1	TGTGCCAGCAGCGCCGCCAGGGGGGGAAACACCATATATTTT	CASSAARGGNTIYF
TRBJ2-2	TRBV6-2/TRBV6-3	NA	NA	TGTGCCAGCAGTTACGGCTCCGCCGGGGAGACCGGGGAGCTGTTTTTT	CASSYGSAGETGELFF
TRBJ2-7	TRBV5-6	NA	NA	TGTGCCAGCAGCTTGACCCACAGCGCCTACGAGCAGTACTTC	CASSLTHSAYEQYF
TRBJ1-1	TRBV15	NA	NA	TGTGCCACCAGCGTGGTCGGGATGAACACTGAAGCTTTCTTT	CATSVVGMNTEAFF
TRBJ2-5	TRBV2	NA	TRBD2	TGTGCCAGCGCTCGAGGACTAGCGGGGACAGGGACCCAGTACTTC	CASARGLAGTGTQYF
TRBJ2-7	TRBV6-5	NA	NA	TGTGCCAGCAGTTATCCTGGCTCCTACGAGCAGTACTTC	CASSYPGSYEQYF
TRBJ1-4	TRBV4-1	NA	TRBD1	TGCGCCAGCAGCCAAGATCATTCGGGACAGGGGCTTGAAAAACTGTTTTTT	CASSQDHSGQGLEKLFF
TRBJ2-2	TRBV15	NA	NA	TGTGCCACCAGCGTAGCGCGGTCAAACACCGGGGAGCTGTTTTTT	CATSVARSNTGELFF
TRBJ2-7	TRBV28	NA	TRBD1	TGTGCCAGCAGTCCTACACAGGGGGCGTTGAGAGAGCAGTACTTC	CASSPTQGALREQYF
TRBJ2-7	TRBV10-2	NA	TRBD2	TGCGCCGCCAGCAAAGGGACTAGCGAGTACGAGCAGTACTTC	CAASKGTSEYEQYF
TRBJ2-1	TRBV5-6	NA	TRBD2	TGTGCCAGCAGCTCAAGCGGGGGGCTCAACAATGAGCAGTTCTTC	CASSSSGGLNNEQFF
TRBJ2-1	TRBV3-1/TRBV3-2	medium-sized	TRBD2	TGTGCCAGCAGCCAGACTAGCGGGGGGTACAATGAGCAGTTCTTC	CASSQTSGGYNEQFF
TRBJ1-2	TRBV28	NA	NA	TGTGCCAGCGGCAGGGACTATGGCTACACCTTC	CASGRDYGYTF
TRBJ1-1	TRBV12-5	NA	NA	TGTGCTAGTGGTGGTGAAGCTTTCTTT	CASGGEAFF
TRBJ1-2	TRBV2	NA	NA	TGTGCCAGCACTTTGCAAGGCCCACGCTATGGCTACACCTTC	CASTLQGPRYGYTF
TRBJ2-7	TRBV27	NA	NA	TGTGCCAGCAGTTTACGGGGCGAACCCTCCTACGAGCAGTACTTC	CASSLRGEPSYEQYF
TRBJ2-1	TRBV11-2	NA	TRBD2	TGTGCCAGCAGCGGGCCTAGCGGGGGGCGCTCCTACAATGAGCAGTTCTTC	CASSGPSGGRSYNEQFF
TRBJ1-5	TRBV5-8	NA	NA	TGTGCCAGCAGGCAGGATCAGGGTGGCAATCAGCCCCAGCATTTT	CASRQDQGGNQPQHF
TRBJ2-3	TRBV27	few	TRBD2	TGTGCCAGCAGTTCTGCGGGGGTTGGCACAGATACGCAGTATTTT	CASSSAGVGTDTQYF
TRBJ2-7	TRBV19	NA	NA	TGTGCCAGTAGTTTATTACAGGGCTACGAGCAGTACTTC	CASSLLQGYEQYF
TRBJ1-1	TRBV9	once	NA	TGTGCCAGCAGCGCGGATCCCGACGGTAACACTGAAGCTTTCTTT	CASSADPDGNTEAFF
TRBJ1-5	TRBV27	NA	TRBD1	TGTGCCAGTAGTACAGGGGGAGGGCAGCCCCAGCATTTT	CASSTGGGQPQHF
TRBJ1-4	TRBV11-2	NA	TRBD1	TGTGCCAGCAGTTTTACGACAGGGGCTAATGAAAAACTGTTTTTT	CASSFTTGANEKLFF
TRBJ1-2	TRBV12-3/TRBV12-4	once	NA	TGTGCCAGCAGTTCATGGACAACCTATGGCTACACCTTC	CASSSWTTYGYTF
TRBJ2-5	TRBV3-1/TRBV3-2	NA	TRBD2	TGTGCCAGCAGCCTTCTAGCGGCAGAAGAGACCCAGTACTTC	CASSLLAAEETQYF
TRBJ1-1	TRBV29-1	NA	NA	TGCAGCGTTGCAGGGGACAACAACACTGAAGCTTTCTTT	CSVAGDNNTEAFF
TRBJ1-6	TRBV5-1	NA	TRBD1	TGCGCCAGCAGCCCCCGTGCTTTAGGGACAGCAAATTCACCCCTCCACTTT	CASSPRALGTANSPLHF
TRBJ1-1	TRBV19	NA	NA	TGTGCCAGTAGTATCAGGGATATGAACACTGAAGCTTTCTTT	CASSIRDMNTEAFF
TRBJ1-2	TRBV12-3/TRBV12-4	NA	TRBD1	TGTGCCAGCAGTGGGACAGTCTATGGCTACACCTTC	CASSGTVYGYTF
TRBJ1-1	TRBV5-8	NA	TRBD1	TGTGCCAGCAGCTTGGCAGGGGGCAATGCTGAAGCTTTCTTT	CASSLAGGNAEAFF
TRBJ1-5	TRBV6-2/TRBV6-3	NA	NA	TGTGCCAGCAGCCAGGGGACTCGCAATCAGCCCCAGCATTTT	CASSQGTRNQPQHF
TRBJ1-2	TRBV10-3	NA	NA	TGTGCCATCCGCGGAGGTTTCCATGGCTACACCTTC	CAIRGGFHGYTF
TRBJ2-3	TRBV4-3	NA	NA	TGCGCCAGCAGCCCATCCCTCGGCTTTTCAGATACGCAGTATTTT	CASSPSLGFSDTQYF
TRBJ2-1	TRBV7-9	once	TRBD2	TGTGCCAGCAGCTTAACGTTGGGACTAGCTTTCCATGAGCAGTTCTTC	CASSLTLGLAFHEQFF